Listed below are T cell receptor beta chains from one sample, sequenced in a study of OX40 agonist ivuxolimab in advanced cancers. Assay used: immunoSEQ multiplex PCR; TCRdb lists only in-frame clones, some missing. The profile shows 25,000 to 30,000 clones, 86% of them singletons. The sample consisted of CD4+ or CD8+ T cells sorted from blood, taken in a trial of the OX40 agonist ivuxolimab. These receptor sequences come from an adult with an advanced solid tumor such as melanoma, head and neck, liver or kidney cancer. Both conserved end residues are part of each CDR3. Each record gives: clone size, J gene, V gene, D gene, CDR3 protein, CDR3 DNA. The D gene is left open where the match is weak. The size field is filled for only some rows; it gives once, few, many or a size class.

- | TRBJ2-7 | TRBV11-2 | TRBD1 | CASSVGQAYEQYF | TGTGCCAGCAGCGTGGGACAGGCATACGAGCAGTACTTC
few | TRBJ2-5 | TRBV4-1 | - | CASSLVDGSQETQYF | TGCGCCAGCAGCCTCGTCGACGGCAGTCAAGAGACCCAGTACTTC
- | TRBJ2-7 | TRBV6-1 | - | CASSDFRSSYEQYF | TGTGCCAGCAGTGATTTCCGGAGCTCCTACGAGCAGTACTTC
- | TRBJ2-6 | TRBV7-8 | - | CASSRATPQSRANVLTF | TGTGCCAGCAGCCGAGCGACCCCACAAAGTCGGGCCAACGTCCTGACTTTC
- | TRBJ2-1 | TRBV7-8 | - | CASSLGYTPYNEQFF | TGTGCCAGCAGCTTGGGCTACACTCCCTACAATGAGCAGTTCTTC
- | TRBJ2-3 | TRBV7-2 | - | CASSLDTDTQYF | TGTGCCAGCAGCTTGGATACAGATACGCAGTATTTT
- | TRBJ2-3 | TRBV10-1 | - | CASPNPMQDTQYF | TGCGCCAGCCCAAATCCCATGCAAGATACGCAGTATTTT
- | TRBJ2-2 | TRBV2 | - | CASSELPGPPRGELFF | TGTGCCAGCAGTGAGCTTCCGGGTCCCCCCCGAGGGGAGCTGTTTTTT
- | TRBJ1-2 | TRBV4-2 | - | CASSQERRQSYGYTF | TGTGCCAGCAGCCAAGAAAGGCGGCAGAGCTATGGCTACACCTTC
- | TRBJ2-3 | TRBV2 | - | CASRQGGATDTQYF | TGTGCCAGCAGGCAAGGGGGGGCTACAGATACGCAGTATTTT
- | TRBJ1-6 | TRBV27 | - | CASSLTPEYNSPLHF | TGTGCCAGCTCGCTAACACCAGAATATAATTCACCCCTCCACTTT
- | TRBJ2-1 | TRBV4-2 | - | CASSHGLNNEQFF | TGTGCCAGCAGCCATGGCCTCAACAATGAGCAGTTCTTC
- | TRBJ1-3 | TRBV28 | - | CASSRRPHSGNTIYF | TGTGCCAGCAGTCGGCGACCTCACTCTGGAAACACCATATATTTT
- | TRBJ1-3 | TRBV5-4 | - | CASSLWGAWGNTIYF | TGTGCCAGCAGCTTGTGGGGGGCGTGGGGAAACACCATATATTTT
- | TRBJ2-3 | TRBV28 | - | CASIPMEALPPDTQYF | TGTGCCAGCATACCCATGGAGGCCTTACCTCCAGATACGCAGTATTTT
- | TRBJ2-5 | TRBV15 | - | CATSRWQGIEETQYF | TGTGCCACCAGCAGGTGGCAGGGGATTGAAGAGACCCAGTACTTC
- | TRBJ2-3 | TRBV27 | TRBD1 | CASSLYRGTDTQYF | TGTGCCAGCAGTTTGTACAGGGGGACAGATACGCAGTATTTT
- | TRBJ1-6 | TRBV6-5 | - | CASSRAGNSPLHF | TGTGCCAGCAGCCGAGCGGGAAATTCACCCCTCCACTTT
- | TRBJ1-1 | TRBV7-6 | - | CASSSRRTMNTEAFF | TGTGCCAGCAGCTCCCGGCGGACCATGAACACTGAAGCTTTCTTT
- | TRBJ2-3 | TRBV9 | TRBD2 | CASSARAGYSTDTQYF | TGTGCCAGCAGCGCCCGAGCGGGATACAGCACAGATACGCAGTATTTT
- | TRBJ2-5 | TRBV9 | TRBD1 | CASSPWDGGQGETQYF | TGTGCCAGCAGCCCGTGGGACGGCGGACAGGGGGAGACCCAGTACTTC
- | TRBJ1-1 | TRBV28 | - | CASSIQDRPDTEAFF | TGTGCCAGCAGTATACAAGACAGGCCGGACACTGAAGCTTTCTTT
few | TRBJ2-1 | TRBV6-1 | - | CASTQYTNEQFF | TGTGCCAGCACCCAATACACCAATGAGCAGTTCTTC
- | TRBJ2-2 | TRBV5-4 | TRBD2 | CASSSDAGTSPGELFF | TGTGCCAGCAGCTCAGACGCCGGGACTAGCCCCGGGGAGCTGTTTTTT
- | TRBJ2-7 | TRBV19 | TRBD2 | CASSIELALSYEQYF | TGTGCCAGTAGTATAGAACTAGCGCTCTCCTACGAGCAGTACTTC
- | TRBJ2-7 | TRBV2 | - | CASSEEGYSYEQYF | TGTGCCAGCAGTGAGGAGGGATACTCCTACGAGCAGTACTTC
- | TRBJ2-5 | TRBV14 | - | CASSQVPPGWEGETQYF | TGTGCCAGCAGCCAAGTTCCCCCAGGGTGGGAAGGAGAGACCCAGTACTTC
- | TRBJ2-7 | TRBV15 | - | CATRESRSATYEQYF | TGTGCCACCAGGGAATCTAGGAGCGCAACCTACGAGCAGTACTTC
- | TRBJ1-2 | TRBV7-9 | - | CASSLGDNQRTYGYTF | TGTGCCAGCAGCTTGGGAGACAATCAACGTACCTATGGCTACACCTTC
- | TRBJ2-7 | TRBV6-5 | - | CASSYNTMYEQYF | TGTGCCAGCAGTTATAACACGATGTACGAGCAGTACTTC
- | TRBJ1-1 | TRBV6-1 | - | CASSGGVGGLVWFAEAFF | TGTGCCAGCAGTGGCGGGGTGGGGGGGCTTGTGTGGTTCGCTGAAGCTTTCTTT
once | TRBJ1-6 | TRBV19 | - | CASCPAGQSPLHF | TGTGCCAGTTGCCCCGCAGGGCAATCACCCCTCCACTTT
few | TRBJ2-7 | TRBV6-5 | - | CASTLGGEQYF | TGTGCCAGCACCCTAGGGGGAGAGCAGTACTTC
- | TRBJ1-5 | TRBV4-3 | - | CASSQGRYNQPQHF | TGCGCCAGCAGCCAAGGACGGTACAATCAGCCCCAGCATTTT
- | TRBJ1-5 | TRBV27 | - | CASKKGGQPQHF | TGTGCCAGCAAAAAAGGGGGTCAGCCCCAGCATTTT
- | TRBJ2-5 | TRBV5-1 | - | CASSLVGLSQETQYF | TGCGCCAGCAGCTTGGTAGGACTGAGCCAAGAGACCCAGTACTTC
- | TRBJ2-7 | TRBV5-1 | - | CASSPEDGPYGEQYF | TGCGCCAGCAGCCCGGAAGACGGACCATACGGCGAGCAGTACTTC
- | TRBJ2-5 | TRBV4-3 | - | CASSQGGGEETQYF | TGCGCCAGCAGCCAAGGAGGGGGGGAAGAGACCCAGTACTTC
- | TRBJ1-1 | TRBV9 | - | CASSVVGNMNTEAFF | TGTGCCAGCAGCGTAGTGGGAAACATGAACACTGAAGCTTTCTTT
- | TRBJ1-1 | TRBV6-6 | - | CASSLQAAWPEAFF | TGTGCCAGCAGTTTACAGGCCGCCTGGCCTGAAGCTTTCTTT
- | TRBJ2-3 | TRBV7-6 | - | CASSLVGRSTDTQYF | TGTGCCAGCAGCTTAGTGGGGCGGAGCACAGATACGCAGTATTTT
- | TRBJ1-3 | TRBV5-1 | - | CASRESSGNTIYF | TGCGCCAGCAGAGAAAGCTCTGGAAACACCATATATTTT